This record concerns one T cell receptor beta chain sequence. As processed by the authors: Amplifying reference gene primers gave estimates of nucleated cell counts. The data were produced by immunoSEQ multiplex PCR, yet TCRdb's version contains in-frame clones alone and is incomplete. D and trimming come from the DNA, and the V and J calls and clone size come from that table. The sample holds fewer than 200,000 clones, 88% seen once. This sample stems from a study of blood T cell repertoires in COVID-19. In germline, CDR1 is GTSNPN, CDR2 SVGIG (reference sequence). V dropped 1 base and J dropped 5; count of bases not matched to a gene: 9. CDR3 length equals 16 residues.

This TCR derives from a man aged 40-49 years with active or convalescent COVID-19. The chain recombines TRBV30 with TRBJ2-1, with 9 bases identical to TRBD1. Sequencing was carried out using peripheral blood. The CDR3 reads CAWSEGWDRAHNEQFF. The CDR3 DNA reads TGTGCCTGGAGTGAGGGGTGGGACAGGGCCCACAATGAGCAGTTCTTC.